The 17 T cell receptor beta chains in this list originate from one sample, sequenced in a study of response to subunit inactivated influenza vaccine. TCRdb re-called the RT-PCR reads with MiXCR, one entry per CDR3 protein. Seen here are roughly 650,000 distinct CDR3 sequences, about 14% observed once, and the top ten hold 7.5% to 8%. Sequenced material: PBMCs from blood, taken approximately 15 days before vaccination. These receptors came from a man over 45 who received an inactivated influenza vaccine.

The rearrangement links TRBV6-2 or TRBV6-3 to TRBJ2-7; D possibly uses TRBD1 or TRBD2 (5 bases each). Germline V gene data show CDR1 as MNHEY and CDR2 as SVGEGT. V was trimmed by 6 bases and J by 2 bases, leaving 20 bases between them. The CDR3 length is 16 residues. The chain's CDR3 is CASSQPRDGGTYEQYF. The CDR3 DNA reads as TGTGCCAGCAGCCAACCCCGGGACGGTGGGACCTACGAGCAGTACTTC.

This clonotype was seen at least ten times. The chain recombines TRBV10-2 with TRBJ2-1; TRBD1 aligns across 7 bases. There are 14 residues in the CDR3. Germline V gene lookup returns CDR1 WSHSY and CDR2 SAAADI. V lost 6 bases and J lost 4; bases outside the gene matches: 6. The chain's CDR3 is CASSPGTVYNEQFF. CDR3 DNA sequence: TGCGCCAGCAGCCCGGGGACAGTTTACAATGAGCAGTTCTTC.

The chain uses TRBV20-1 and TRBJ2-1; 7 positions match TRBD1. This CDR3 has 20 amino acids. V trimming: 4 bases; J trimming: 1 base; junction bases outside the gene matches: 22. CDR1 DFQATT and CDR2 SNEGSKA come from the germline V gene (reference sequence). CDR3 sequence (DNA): TGCAGTGCTACGGGGACAGCCACCGGGGCTGGCCAAAGGTCCTACAATGAGCAGTTCTTC. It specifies CSATGTATGAGQRSYNEQFF.

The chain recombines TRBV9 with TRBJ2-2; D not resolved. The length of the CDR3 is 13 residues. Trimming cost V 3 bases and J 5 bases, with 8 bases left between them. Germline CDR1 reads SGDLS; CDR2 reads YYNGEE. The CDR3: CASSAPRTGELFF. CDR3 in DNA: TGTGCCAGCAGCGCCCCACGAACCGGGGAGCTGTTTTTT.

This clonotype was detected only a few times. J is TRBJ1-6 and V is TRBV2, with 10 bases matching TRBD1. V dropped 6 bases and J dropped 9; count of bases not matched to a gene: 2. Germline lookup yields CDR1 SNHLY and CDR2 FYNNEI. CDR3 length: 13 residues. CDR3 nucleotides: TGTGCCAGCAGAGGACAGGGGGTTTCACCCCTCCACTTT. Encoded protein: CASRGQGVSPLHF.

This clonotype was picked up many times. The CDR3 loop reads CASSPKGGHNEQFF. CDR3 nucleotide sequence: TGTGCCAGCAGCCCAAAGGGGGGGCACAATGAGCAGTTCTTC. The chain couples TRBV7-2 to TRBJ2-1, with a weak D call TRBD2 (7 bases). Per germline, CDR1 SGHTA and CDR2 FQGNSA. Between the trimmed V and J ends, which lost 5 bases and 5 bases, there was a span of 13 bases. The CDR3 runs 14 residues.

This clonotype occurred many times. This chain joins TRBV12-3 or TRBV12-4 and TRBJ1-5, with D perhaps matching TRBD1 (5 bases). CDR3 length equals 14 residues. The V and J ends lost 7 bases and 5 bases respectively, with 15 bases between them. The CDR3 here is CASTLGTGYQPQHF. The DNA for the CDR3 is TGTGCCAGCACCCTGGGGACGGGATATCAGCCCCAGCATTTT.

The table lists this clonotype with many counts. The CDR3 nucleotides read TGTGCCAGCAGCCCAAACCAACGCCCGGGCACAGATACGCAGTATTTT. Its translation is CASSPNQRPGTDTQYF. The chain is built from TRBV9 and TRBJ2-3; D unresolved. The CDR3 runs to 16 residues. Trimming left V 4 bases short and J 1 base short, with 16 bases between. Germline V gene lookup returns CDR1 SGDLS and CDR2 YYNGEE.

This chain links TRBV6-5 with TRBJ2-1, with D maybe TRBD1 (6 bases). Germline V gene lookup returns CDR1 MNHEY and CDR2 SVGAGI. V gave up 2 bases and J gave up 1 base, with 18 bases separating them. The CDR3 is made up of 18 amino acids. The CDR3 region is CASSYKLQGQRSYNEQFF. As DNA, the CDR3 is TGTGCCAGCAGTTACAAACTACAGGGACAACGTTCCTACAATGAGCAGTTCTTC.

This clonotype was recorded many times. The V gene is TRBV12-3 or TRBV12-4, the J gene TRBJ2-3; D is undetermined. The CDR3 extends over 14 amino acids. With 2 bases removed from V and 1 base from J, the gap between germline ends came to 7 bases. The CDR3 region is CASSLSLRTDTQYF. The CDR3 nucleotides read TGTGCCAGCAGTTTATCCTTACGCACAGATACGCAGTATTTT.

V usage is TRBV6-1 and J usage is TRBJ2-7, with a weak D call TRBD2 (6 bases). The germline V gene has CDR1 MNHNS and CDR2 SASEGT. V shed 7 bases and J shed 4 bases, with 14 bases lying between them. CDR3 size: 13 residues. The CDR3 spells CASKRTNLYEQYF. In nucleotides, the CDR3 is TGTGCCAGCAAACGGACTAATCTTTACGAGCAGTACTTC.

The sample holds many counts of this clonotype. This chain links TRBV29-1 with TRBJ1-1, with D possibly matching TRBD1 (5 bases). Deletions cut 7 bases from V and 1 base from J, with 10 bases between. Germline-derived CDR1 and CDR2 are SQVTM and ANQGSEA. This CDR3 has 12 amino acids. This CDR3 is CSGQGWNTEAFF. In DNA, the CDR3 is TGCAGCGGCCAGGGCTGGAACACTGAAGCTTTCTTT. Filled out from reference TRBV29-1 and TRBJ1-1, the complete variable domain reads SAVISQKPSRDICQRGTSLTIQCQVDSQVTMMFWYRQQPGQSLTLIATANQGSEATYESGFVIDKFPISRPNLTFSTLTVSNMSPEDSSIYLCSGQGWNTEAFFGQGTRLTVV.

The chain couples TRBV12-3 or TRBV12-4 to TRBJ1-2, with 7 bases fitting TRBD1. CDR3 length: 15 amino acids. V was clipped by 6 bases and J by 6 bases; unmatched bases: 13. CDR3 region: CASSTGTVSLHGYTF. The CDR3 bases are TGTGCCAGCAGCACCGGGACAGTATCCCTCCATGGCTACACCTTC.

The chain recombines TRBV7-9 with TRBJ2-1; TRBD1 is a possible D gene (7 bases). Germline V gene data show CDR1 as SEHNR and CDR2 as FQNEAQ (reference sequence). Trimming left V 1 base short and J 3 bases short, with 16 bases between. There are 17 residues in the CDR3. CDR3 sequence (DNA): TGTGCCAGCAGCTTAGGAGGGGGCGGAGGGCACTACAATGAGCAGTTCTTC. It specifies CASSLGGGGGHYNEQFF.

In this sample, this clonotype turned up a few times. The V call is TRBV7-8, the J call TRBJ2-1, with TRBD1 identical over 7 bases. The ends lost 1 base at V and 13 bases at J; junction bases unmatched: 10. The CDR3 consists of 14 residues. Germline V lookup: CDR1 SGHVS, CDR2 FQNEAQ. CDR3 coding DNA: TGTGCCAGCAGCTTAGGTCGGACAGGTGGGATTCAGTTCTTC. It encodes CASSLGRTGGIQFF.

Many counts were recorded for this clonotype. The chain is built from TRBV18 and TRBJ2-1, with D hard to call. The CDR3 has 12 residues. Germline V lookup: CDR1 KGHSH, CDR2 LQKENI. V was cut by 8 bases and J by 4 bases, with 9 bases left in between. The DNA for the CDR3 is TGTGCCAGCAGCTTAACATACAATGAGCAGTTCTTC. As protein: CASSLTYNEQFF. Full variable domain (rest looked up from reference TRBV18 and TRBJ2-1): NAGVMQNPRHLVRRRGQEARLRCSPMKGHSHVYWYRQLPEEGLKFMVYLQKENIIDESGMPKERFSAEFPKEGPSILRIQQVVRGDSAAYFCASSLTYNEQFFGPGTRLTVL.

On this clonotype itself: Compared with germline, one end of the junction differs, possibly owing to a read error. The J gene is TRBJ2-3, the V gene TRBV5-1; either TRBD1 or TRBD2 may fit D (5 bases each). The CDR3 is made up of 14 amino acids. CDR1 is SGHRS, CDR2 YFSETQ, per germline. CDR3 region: CASSWDRGKDRQYF. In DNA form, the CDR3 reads TGCGCCAGCAGCTGGGACCGCGGAAAAGATAGGCAGTATTTT. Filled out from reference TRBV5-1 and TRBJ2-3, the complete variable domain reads KAGVTQTPRYLIKTRGQQVTLSCSPISGHRSVSWYQQTPGQGLQFLFEYFSETQRNKGNFPGRFSGRQFSNSRSEMNVSTLELGDSALYLCASSWDRGKDRQYFGPGTRLTVL.